The 23 T cell receptor beta chains below come from one sample, sequenced in a study of T cell responses to AZD1222 COVID-19 vaccine. Clones were read by immunoSEQ multiplex PCR, and TCRdb kept only the in-frame ones, dropping some. This table holds 130,000 or so clones, around 92% found once. This sample comprised peripheral blood, obtained on day 0 of AZD1222 vaccination. These receptors were obtained from an adult in good health.

The V gene is TRBV2, the J gene TRBJ1-2; D gene unclear. The CDR3 extends over 11 amino acids. Looked up from germline, CDR1 is SNHLY and CDR2 is FYNNEI. V was clipped by 9 bases and J by 4 bases, with 9 bases between them. CDR3 loop: CARHYSYGYTF. For the CDR3, the DNA is TGTGCCAGACACTACAGCTATGGCTACACCTTC.

Here the CDR3 DNA reads TGCGCCAGCAGCCAAGATACGAAGAGATATAATGAAAAACTGTTTTTT. This gives the protein CASSQDTKRYNEKLFF. J is TRBJ1-4 and V is TRBV4-3; D unclear. This CDR3 has 16 residues. The germline CDR1 and CDR2 sequences are LGHNA and YSLEER. Deletions cut 0 bases from V and 4 bases from J, with 12 bases between.

This sequence joins TRBV28 and TRBJ2-7, with 10 bases matching TRBD1. This CDR3 region has 13 residues. CDR1 is MDHEN, CDR2 SYDVKM, per germline. The V and J ends lost 10 bases and 7 bases, in that order; junction bases with no gene match: 10. In DNA, the CDR3 is TGTGCCACCCGGGACAGGGGTTCGAGGGAGCAGTACTTC. Its protein is CATRDRGSREQYF.

The rearrangement uses TRBV20-1 and TRBJ2-7; TRBD2 matches at 8 bases. The CDR3 totals 14 residues. V trimming: 3 bases; J trimming: 3 bases; junction bases outside the gene matches: 7. Looked up from germline, CDR1 is DFQATT and CDR2 is SNEGSKA (reference sequence). The CDR3 sequence is CSASSGMQRYEQYF. The CDR3 DNA reads TGCAGTGCTAGTAGCGGGATGCAACGCTACGAGCAGTACTTC.

This chain's CDR3 is CASKVHTQYF. CDR3 nucleotides: TGTGCCAGTAAAGTCCATACGCAGTATTTT. The gene calls are TRBV19 and TRBJ2-3; D is unclear. Germline loops: CDR1 LNHDA, CDR2 SQIVND (reference sequence). Deletions cut 7 bases from V and 7 bases from J, with 6 bases between. The CDR3 sequence is 10 residues long.

The rearrangement joins TRBV18 to TRBJ2-7; the D gene is possibly TRBD1 (6 bases). CDR3 size: 16 residues. Germline CDR1 is KGHSH and CDR2 is LQKENI. With 3 bases removed from V and 0 bases from J, the gap between germline ends came to 15 bases. This CDR3 reads CASSPYSGHISYEQYF. The CDR3 nucleotides are TGTGCCAGCTCACCGTACTCGGGACACATCTCCTACGAGCAGTACTTC.

V usage is TRBV7-3 and J usage is TRBJ2-2, with a weak D call TRBD1 (6 bases). The CDR3 covers 16 residues. CDR1 is SGHTA and CDR2 is FQGTGA in the germline V gene. The V and J ends lost 5 bases and 1 base respectively, with 14 bases between them. In nucleotides, the CDR3 is TGTGCCAGCAGCCGAATTAGGGGGAAGAACACCGGGGAGCTGTTTTTT. Translating it yields CASSRIRGKNTGELFF.

The chain combines TRBV7-2 with TRBJ1-6; TRBD1 is a possible D gene (6 bases). The ends were cut back, 6 bases at V and 6 bases at J, with 12 bases in the middle. Germline V gene sequence: CDR1 SGHTA, CDR2 FQGNSA. The CDR3 covers 14 residues. The CDR3 nucleotides are TGTGCCAGCAGGAACGGGACATCTAATTCACCCCTCCACTTT. Protein product: CASRNGTSNSPLHF.

This clone came up a few times. The rearrangement uses TRBV4-3 and TRBJ1-1, with a weak D call TRBD1 (6 bases). V lost 6 bases, J lost 1 base, and 15 bases lay in between. Germline CDR1 reads LGHNA; CDR2 reads YSLEER. The CDR3 loop spans 15 amino acids. CDR3 bases: TGCGCCAGCAGTCTTAATTACAGGGCGAACACTGAAGCTTTCTTT. Its protein is CASSLNYRANTEAFF.

This clone has only a few counts. This chain uses TRBV19 with TRBJ2-1; no clear D gene. The CDR3 consists of 16 residues. Germline V gene data show CDR1 as LNHDA and CDR2 as SQIVND (reference sequence). V lost 7 bases, J lost 5 bases, and 21 bases lay in between. This CDR3 reads CASTLSHRFSHNEQFF. CDR3 nucleotide sequence: TGTGCCAGTACCCTCAGCCATAGGTTTTCCCACAATGAGCAGTTCTTC.

This sequence joins TRBV11-2 and TRBJ1-3; no firm D call. The CDR3 spans 10 residues. The germline V gene encodes CDR1 SGHAT and CDR2 FQNNGV. The ends were cut back, 6 bases at V and 4 bases at J, with 1 base in the middle. For the CDR3, the DNA is TGTGCCAGCAGGGGAAACACCATATATTTT. Residues: CASRGNTIYF.

The V call is TRBV6-5, the J call TRBJ2-1, with 9 nucleotides matching TRBD1. The germline gives CDR1 MNHEY, CDR2 SVGAGI. With 6 bases clipped from V and 8 bases from J, the junction kept 11 bases outside the gene matches. CDR3 size: 15 residues. The CDR3 region has the DNA TGTGCCAGCAGACCGGACAGGGGATCTTTCGATGAGCAGTTCTTC. Amino acid sequence: CASRPDRGSFDEQFF.

This sequence joins TRBV14 and TRBJ2-4, with TRBD2 identical over 14 bases. The CDR3 has 20 amino acids. Germline CDR1 is SGHDN and CDR2 is FVKESK. Losses at the gene ends were 1 base for V and 1 base for J; bases not matched to a gene: 9. The CDR3 nucleotides are TGTGCCAGCAGCCAAGCAGGGACTAGCGGGAGTTGGGTCGCCAAAAACATTCAGTACTTC. Its translation is CASSQAGTSGSWVAKNIQYF.

CDR3 residues: CATSDPQGAGTDTQYF. For the CDR3, the DNA is TGTGCCACCAGTGATCCCCAGGGGGCAGGGACAGATACGCAGTATTTT. This chain links TRBV24-1 with TRBJ2-3, with TRBD1 identical over 8 bases. The germline gives CDR1 KGHDR, CDR2 SFDVKD. The CDR3 runs 16 residues. V dropped 3 bases and J dropped 3; count of bases not matched to a gene: 7.

The gene calls are TRBV28 and TRBJ2-7, with TRBD2 identical over 11 bases. This CDR3 contains 14 residues. Per germline, CDR1 MDHEN and CDR2 SYDVKM. Germline trimming cut 5 bases from V and 3 bases from J; bases unmatched to any gene: 3. DNA for the CDR3: TGTGCCAGCAGTACTGGACTAGCGGGCTACGAGCAGTACTTC. Protein sequence: CASSTGLAGYEQYF.

The chain employs TRBV13 and TRBJ2-1, with 10 bases aligning to TRBD1. This CDR3 contains 14 residues. With 3 bases clipped from V and 7 bases from J, the junction kept 3 bases outside the gene matches. Germline loops: CDR1 PRHDT, CDR2 FYEKMQ (reference sequence). The CDR3 region has the DNA TGTGCCAGCAGCTTCCGGACAGGGGGAAATGAGCAGTTCTTC. Amino acids: CASSFRTGGNEQFF. The entire variable domain, with the rest obtained from reference TRBV13 and TRBJ2-1, is as follows: AAGVIQSPRHLIKEKRETATLKCYPIPRHDTVYWYQQGPGQDPQFLISFYEKMQSDKGSIPDRFSAQQFSDYHSELNMSSLELGDSALYFCASSFRTGGNEQFFGPGTRLTVL.

The V call is TRBV5-5, the J call TRBJ1-6; TRBD1 might be the D (6 bases). The CDR3 spans 12 residues. Germline lookup yields CDR1 SGHKS and CDR2 YYEKEE (reference sequence). With 4 bases removed from V and 7 bases from J, the gap between germline ends came to 6 bases. CDR3 amino acids: CASSQGNSPLHF. The CDR3 DNA sequence: TGTGCCAGCAGCCAGGGGAATTCACCCCTCCACTTT.

The chain couples TRBV13 to TRBJ1-6; D unclear. CDR1 is PRHDT, CDR2 FYEKMQ, per germline (reference sequence). The CDR3 loop spans 14 amino acids. Trimming stripped 3 bases from V and 7 bases from J, with 10 bases between. The CDR3 reads CASSLTLYNSPLHF. The CDR3 DNA sequence: TGTGCCAGCAGCTTGACATTGTACAATTCACCCCTCCACTTT.

This clone was picked up one time. The V call is TRBV7-2, the J call TRBJ1-4; TRBD1 is a possible D gene (5 bases). The CDR3 is 17 residues long. Trimming pared 1 base from V and 7 bases from J, leaving 19 bases between. CDR1 and CDR2 from the germline V gene are SGHTA and FQGNSA. Written as DNA, the CDR3 is TGTGCCAGCAGCTTAGAGGGTAGGGGACTATTCGGTGAAAAACTGTTTTTT. Its translation: CASSLEGRGLFGEKLFF.

This chain links TRBV5-8 with TRBJ1-5; unclear D gene. Germline assignment: CDR1 SGHTS and CDR2 YDEGEE. V was trimmed by 3 bases and J by 3 bases, leaving 10 bases between them. The CDR3 loop spans 14 amino acids. CDR3 in DNA: TGTGCCAGCAGCTGGGGAGGGTACAATCAGCCCCAGCATTTT. Translating it yields CASSWGGYNQPQHF.

The J gene is TRBJ1-2, the V gene TRBV21-1; the tabulated D call, TRBD1, remains unverified against the DNA. TRBV21-1 is termed a pseudogene. The CDR3 totals 16 residues. CDR3 nucleotides: TGTGCCAGCAGCACTAAGGGGCAGGGGAAGGATTATGGCCACACCTTC. It encodes CASSTKGQGKDYGHTF.

This clone was seen only once. V and J are TRBV2 and TRBJ2-2; 12 bases are shared with TRBD2. CDR1 SNHLY and CDR2 FYNNEI come from the germline V gene. This CDR3 region has 16 residues. Trimming at V came to 4 bases and at J to 4 bases, leaving 4 bases not matched to a gene. This CDR3 reads CASSGTSGVLTGELFF. CDR3 sequence (DNA): TGTGCCAGCAGTGGGACTAGCGGGGTACTCACCGGGGAGCTGTTTTTT.

This rearrangement joins TRBV7-2 to TRBJ2-7; 11 bases fit TRBD2. Per the germline V gene, CDR1 is SGHTA and CDR2 is FQGNSA. The length of the CDR3 is 15 residues. V lost 5 bases to trimming and J lost 4 bases; unmatched junction nucleotides: 7. The CDR3 region is CASSEYGTSGYEQYF. CDR3 nucleotide sequence: TGTGCCAGCAGCGAATACGGGACTAGCGGTTACGAGCAGTACTTC.